Following are 20 T cell receptor beta chains from one sample sequenced in a study of CD8 T cells in ankylosing spondylitis. TCRdb recomputed calls from the 5' RACE reads with MiXCR, one row per CDR3 protein. The sample records around 300,000 distinct CDR3 sequences, roughly 14% being singletons. The specimen was blood, either unsorted or a sorted T cell fraction (not recorded which). The receptors were gathered from a male donor with ankylosing spondylitis or in good health (not recorded which).

The CDR3 sequence: CATSRDFAGGTEKLFF. CDR3 nucleotide sequence: TGTGCCACCAGCAGAGATTTCGCAGGGGGCACTGAAAAACTGTTTTTT. This chain connects TRBV15 to TRBJ1-4, with 8 bases matching TRBD1. CDR3 length: 16 residues. Germline CDR1 is LNHNV and CDR2 is YYDKDF (reference sequence). V shed 0 bases and J 7 bases; nucleotides not matched to a gene: 7.

This clonotype was detected a few times. The CDR3 sequence is CASSLIGGYEQYF. CDR3 sequence (DNA): TGCGCCAGCAGTTTAATAGGGGGCTACGAGCAGTACTTC. V and J are TRBV5-1 and TRBJ2-7; possible D gene TRBD1, 6 bases. CDR1 and CDR2 from the germline V gene are SGHRS and YFSETQ. The CDR3 has 13 amino acids. The V gene lost 5 bases and the J gene lost 3 bases, with 12 bases spanning the gap.

This clonotype was picked up a small number of times. The chain employs TRBV27 and TRBJ2-3; no definite D call. V was shortened by 5 bases and J by 3 bases, with 15 bases between the two germline ends. This CDR3 has 15 residues. Germline V gives CDR1 MNHEY, CDR2 SMNVEV (reference sequence). CDR3 amino acids: CASSLRSYQTDTQYF. CDR3 sequence (DNA): TGTGCCAGCAGTCTGAGGTCCTACCAGACAGATACGCAGTATTTT.

Only a few counts were recorded for this clonotype. This chain uses TRBV4-1 with TRBJ2-1; D is unclear. This CDR3 contains 12 residues. Germline V gene lookup returns CDR1 MGHRA and CDR2 YSYEKL. V lost 3 bases and J lost 8, with 8 bases in between. CDR3 DNA sequence: TGCGCCAGCAGCCACGTACCTTATGAGCAGTTCTTC. Its translation is CASSHVPYEQFF.

By sample fraction, this clonotype is medium-sized. V usage is TRBV5-5 and J usage is TRBJ2-7, with D maybe TRBD2 (6 bases). V was pared by 0 bases and J by 6 bases, with 7 bases between. There are 12 residues in the CDR3. The germline CDR1 and CDR2 sequences are SGHKS and YYEKEE (reference sequence). The CDR3 nucleotides read TGTGCCAGCAGCTTGGAAGCGGGCGAGCAGTACTTC. The encoded protein is CASSLEAGEQYF. The complete variable domain, with remaining parts taken from reference TRBV5-5 and TRBJ2-7, reads DAGVTQSPTHLIKTRGQQVTLRCSPISGHKSVSWYQQVLGQGPQFIFQYYEKEERGRGNFPDRFSARQFPNYSSELNVNALLLGDSALYLCASSLEAGEQYFGPGTRLTVT.

This clonotype was detected a few times. V and J are TRBV20-1 and TRBJ2-5; the D call may be TRBD1 or TRBD2 (5 bases each). V shed 1 base and J shed 5 bases, with 17 bases lying between them. CDR1 is DFQATT, CDR2 SNEGSKA, per germline (reference sequence). The length of the CDR3 is 15 residues. CDR3 bases: TGCAGTGCTAGAGTCGGGGCGGCTCCCCGGGAGACCCAGTACTTC. It yields the protein CSARVGAAPRETQYF.

The rearrangement joins TRBV4-2 to TRBJ2-1; the match to TRBD2 covers 10 bases. The CDR3 has 19 amino acids. J lost 4 bases, V lost 6 bases, and 18 bases had no gene match. Germline-derived CDR1 and CDR2 are LGHNA and YNFKEQ. The CDR3 DNA reads TGTGCCAGCAGGATCAGGGGAGAAATAGCGGGGGGCTCGTACAATGAGCAGTTCTTC. It yields the protein CASRIRGEIAGGSYNEQFF.

The rearrangement uses TRBV5-5 and TRBJ1-6; TRBD1 matches 7 bases. The CDR3 totals 14 residues. V shed 4 bases, J shed 7 bases, and the junction held 5 bases outside the gene matches. Germline V CDR1 and CDR2: SGHKS, YYEKEE (reference sequence). CDR3 coding DNA: TGTGCCAGCAGCCGCTTGGGACAGAATTCACCCCTCCACTTT. Amino acid sequence: CASSRLGQNSPLHF.

The chain recombines TRBV20-1 with TRBJ2-3; D perhaps matches TRBD2 (5 bases). V shed 1 base and J shed 0 bases, with 8 bases lying between them. CDR3 length: 14 residues. CDR1 and CDR2 (germline): DFQATT, SNEGSKA (reference sequence). This CDR3 is CSARVGGSTDTQYF. CDR3 bases: TGCAGTGCTAGAGTTGGCGGGAGCACAGATACGCAGTATTTT.

This clonotype has a handful of counts. The chain uses TRBV12-3 or TRBV12-4 and TRBJ2-3; D remains unclear. Trimming left V 6 bases short and J 8 bases short, with 9 bases between. This CDR3 comprises 11 residues. The CDR3 sequence: CASSISPTQYF. CDR3 bases: TGTGCCAGCAGCATAAGCCCTACGCAGTATTTT.

This clonotype was recorded a few times. The gene calls are TRBV5-1 and TRBJ1-6; 7 positions match TRBD1. The CDR3 covers 17 residues. Unmatched junction bases numbered 12, after V lost 0 bases and J lost 9 bases. CDR1 is SGHRS, CDR2 YFSETQ, per germline. CDR3 DNA: TGCGCCAGCAGCTTGGCCGGGGACAGTGTTACTCTTTCACCCCTCCACTTT. Its protein product is CASSLAGDSVTLSPLHF.

The chain recombines TRBV19 with TRBJ2-6; D call uncertain. Germline CDR1 and CDR2: LNHDA and SQIVND (reference sequence). The CDR3 totals 15 residues. The V gene lost 6 bases and the J gene lost 5 bases, with 14 bases spanning the gap. This CDR3 reads CASSNILRRANVLTF. For the CDR3, the DNA is TGTGCCAGTAGCAATATCCTTAGGAGGGCCAACGTCCTGACTTTC.

The chain links TRBV7-9 to TRBJ2-7; TRBD1 agrees at 8 bases. The CDR3 totals 15 residues. V was pared by 5 bases and J by 2 bases, with 8 bases of the junction left unmatched. Germline V gene data show CDR1 as SEHNR and CDR2 as FQNEAQ (reference sequence). The CDR3 here is CASSGGQGRTYEQYF. CDR3 coding DNA: TGTGCCAGCAGCGGTGGACAGGGAAGGACCTACGAGCAGTACTTC.

The chain employs TRBV5-1 and TRBJ2-1; TRBD2 matches at 8 bases. V lost 4 bases, J lost 2 bases, and 8 bases stayed unmatched. The germline CDR1 and CDR2 sequences are SGHRS and YFSETQ. CDR3 length: 16 residues. CDR3 DNA sequence: TGCGCCAGCAGCGCGCGGGGGGATATGACCTACAATGAGCAGTTCTTC. Amino acid sequence: CASSARGDMTYNEQFF.

This clonotype was observed a few times. The chain joins TRBV9 to TRBJ2-7, with 9 bases fitting TRBD1. The CDR3 has 15 amino acids. CDR1 is SGDLS and CDR2 is YYNGEE in the germline V gene. After removal of 4 bases from V and 3 bases from J, the junction contained 8 bases not matched to a gene. CDR3 DNA: TGTGCCAGCAGCCCCCGGGACAGGGATGTCTACGAGCAGTACTTC. This codes for CASSPRDRDVYEQYF.

The chain is built from TRBV12-3 or TRBV12-4 and TRBJ2-3; D is uncertain. The CDR3 runs to 16 residues. Between the trimmed V and J ends, which lost 0 bases and 2 bases, there was a span of 12 bases. In nucleotides, the CDR3 is TGTGCCAGCAGTTTAGCGCAGGCGCGAATCACAGATACGCAGTATTTT. Translated: CASSLAQARITDTQYF.

The chain employs TRBV5-1 and TRBJ1-1; the D is unclear. There are 14 residues in the CDR3. V lost 4 bases and J 8 bases, leaving 18 bases between the germline ends. Germline V gene sequence: CDR1 SGHRS, CDR2 YFSETQ. This CDR3 reads CASSPQGPPTEAFF. The CDR3 region has the DNA TGCGCCAGCAGCCCCCAAGGACCTCCGACAGAAGCTTTCTTT.

This clonotype was seen more than once but under ten times. The DNA of the CDR3 is TGTGCCAGCAGCTTACTCCGAGGGGGTACTTTCTTT. The encoded protein is CASSLLRGGTFF. V usage is TRBV7-8 and J usage is TRBJ1-1; D perhaps matches TRBD1 (6 bases). CDR3 length equals 12 residues. V gave up 2 bases and J gave up 12 bases, with 13 bases separating them. The germline gives CDR1 SGHVS, CDR2 FQNEAQ.

V usage is TRBV30 and J usage is TRBJ2-7, with 8 nucleotides matching TRBD1. Germline CDR1 GTSNPN, CDR2 SVGIG (reference sequence). The CDR3 is 13 amino acids. J gave up 5 bases and V 2 bases, and 5 bases lay outside the gene matches. In DNA form, the CDR3 reads TGTGCCTGGAGTCGGGACAGGTTTAACGAGCAGTACTTC. It yields the protein CAWSRDRFNEQYF.

This clonotype was detected a few times. The gene calls are TRBV7-7 and TRBJ2-5, with TRBD1 matching 9 bases. This CDR3 contains 15 residues. Germline-derived CDR1 and CDR2 are SSHAT and FNYEAQ (reference sequence). V lost 4 bases, J lost 4 bases, and 7 bases stayed unmatched. In nucleotides, the CDR3 is TGTGCCAGCAGCTCCCACACAGGGGGCGGAGAGACCCAGTACTTC. Residues: CASSSHTGGGETQYF. The full variable domain, rest sourced from reference TRBV7-7 and TRBJ2-5, is GAGVSQSPRYKVTKRGQDVTLRCDPISSHATLYWYQQALGQGPEFLTYFNYEAQPDKSGLPSDRFSAERPEGSISTLTIQRTEQRDSAMYRCASSSHTGGGETQYFGPGTRLLVL.